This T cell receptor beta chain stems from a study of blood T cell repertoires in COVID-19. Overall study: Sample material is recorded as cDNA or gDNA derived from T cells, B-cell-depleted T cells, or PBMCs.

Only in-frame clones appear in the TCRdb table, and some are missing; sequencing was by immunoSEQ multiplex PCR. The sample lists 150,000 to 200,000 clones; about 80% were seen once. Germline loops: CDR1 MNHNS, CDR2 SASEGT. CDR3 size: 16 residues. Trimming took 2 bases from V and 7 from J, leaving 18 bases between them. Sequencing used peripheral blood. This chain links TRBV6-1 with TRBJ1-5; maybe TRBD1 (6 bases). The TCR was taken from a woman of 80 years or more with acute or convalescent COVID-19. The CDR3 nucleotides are TGTGCCAGCAGTGAATCACGCGGGCAGGGGAGCCAGCCCCAGCATTTT. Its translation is CASSESRGQGSQPQHF.